These 10 T cell receptor beta chains were sequenced from one sample in a study of blood T cell repertoires in COVID-19. Using immunoSEQ multiplex PCR, the repertoire was profiled, and TCRdb retains in-frame clones only, with some absent. This table holds approximately 350,000 clones, approximately 89% found once. Sequencing used peripheral blood. Receptors originate from a woman younger than 30 who had recovered from COVID-19.

The CDR3 sequence is CASSLGTGAGTDTQYF. CDR3 in DNA: TGTGCCAGCAGCCTAGGGACAGGGGCCGGCACAGATACGCAGTATTTT. V usage is TRBV3-1 (or the pseudogene TRBV3-2) and J usage is TRBJ2-3, with 10 bases identical to TRBD1. Germline V gives CDR1 LGHDT, CDR2 YNNKEL (reference sequence). Trimming at V came to 4 bases and at J to 1 base, leaving 5 bases not matched to a gene. The CDR3 totals 16 residues.

J is TRBJ1-2 and V is TRBV7-7, with 8 positions matching TRBD1. V dropped 0 bases and J dropped 4; count of bases not matched to a gene: 19. The CDR3 has 20 residues. Germline CDR1 reads SSHAT; CDR2 reads FNYEAQ (reference sequence). CDR3 nucleotides: TGTGCCAGCAGCTTAGCGCCCCATGGGTCCCGTCGACAGGGGATCTATGGCTACACCTTC. Its protein is CASSLAPHGSRRQGIYGYTF. The variable domain in full, with the rest retrieved from reference TRBV7-7 and TRBJ1-2, is GAGVSQSPRYKVTKRGQDVTLRCDPISSHATLYWYQQALGQGPEFLTYFNYEAQPDKSGLPSDRFSAERPEGSISTLTIQRTEQRDSAMYRCASSLAPHGSRRQGIYGYTFGSGTRLTVV.

This chain connects TRBV5-8 to TRBJ1-1; no clear D gene. This CDR3 is 13 amino acids long. Germline lookup yields CDR1 SGHTS and CDR2 YDEGEE. V lost 2 bases and J lost 0, with 5 bases in between. In DNA form, the CDR3 reads TGTGCCAGCAGCTTTCTTCTGAACACTGAAGCTTTCTTT. As protein: CASSFLLNTEAFF.

The chain carries TRBV21-1 and TRBJ2-7; the table's D call, TRBD2, has no DNA check behind it. TRBV21-1 is deemed a pseudogene. The CDR3 covers 14 residues. In DNA, the CDR3 is TGTGCCAGCACCATATGGCGGGAGGTCGACGAGCAGTACGTC. Its translation: CASTIWREVDEQYV.

The rearrangement joins TRBV5-6 to TRBJ2-4; a weak D match, TRBD1 (7 bases). The CDR3 consists of 15 residues. V was clipped by 3 bases and J by 7 bases, with 17 bases between them. CDR1 and CDR2 from the germline V gene are SGHDT and YYEEEE. Here the CDR3 DNA reads TGTGCCAGCAGCTGGAGGGGGCGAGCGGACAACATTCAGTACTTC. Encoded protein: CASSWRGRADNIQYF. The complete variable domain, with remaining parts taken from reference TRBV5-6 and TRBJ2-4, reads DAGVTQSPTHLIKTRGQQVTLRCSPKSGHDTVSWYQQALGQGPQFIFQYYEEEERQRGNFPDRFSGHQFPNYSSELNVNALLLGDSALYLCASSWRGRADNIQYFGAGTRLSVL.

The V and J genes are TRBV5-4 and TRBJ2-7, with TRBD1 matching 7 bases. CDR1 SGHNT and CDR2 YYREEE come from the germline V gene (reference sequence). The CDR3 loop spans 16 amino acids. J was trimmed by 0 bases and V by 4 bases; bases with no gene match: 10. The CDR3 DNA reads as TGTGCCAGCAGCCGCAGTCCCGGGACAGTCTCCTACGAGCAGTACGTC. Protein sequence: CASSRSPGTVSYEQYV.

The chain uses TRBV5-4 and TRBJ2-7; no firm D call. Trimming shortened V by 0 bases and J by 6 bases, and 13 bases separated the two germline ends. The germline gives CDR1 SGHNT, CDR2 YYREEE (reference sequence). The length of the CDR3 is 14 residues. CDR3 in DNA: TGTGCCAGCAGCTTGGTTGGTAGTCCAGGCGAGCAGTACGTC. This encodes CASSLVGSPGEQYV.

The CDR3 sequence is CASSLSGNEKLFF. The CDR3 DNA is TGTGCCAGCAGCTTGTCAGGGAATGAAAAACTGTTTTTT. This chain connects TRBV27 to TRBJ1-4; possible D gene TRBD1, 5 bases. Trimming took off 6 bases at V and 5 bases at J, with 10 bases between the two ends. The length of the CDR3 is 13 residues. In germline, CDR1 is MNHEY, CDR2 SMNVEV (reference sequence). The variable domain in full, with the rest retrieved from reference TRBV27 and TRBJ1-4, is EAQVTQNPRYLITVTGKKLTVTCSQNMNHEYMSWYRQDPGLGLRQIYYSMNVEVTDKGDVPEGYKVSRKEKRNFPLILESPSPNQTSLYFCASSLSGNEKLFFGSGTQLSVL.

This clone was recorded only once. This rearrangement joins TRBV5-1 to TRBJ2-6; D gene unclear. The CDR3 is 13 amino acids. In germline, CDR1 is SGHRS, CDR2 YFSETQ. Trimming cost V 2 bases and J 2 bases, with 2 bases left between them. Here the CDR3 reads CASSFAGANVLTF. The CDR3 bases are TGCGCCAGCAGCTTCGCTGGGGCCAACGTCCTGACTTTC. Based on the CDR3 plus reference TRBV5-1 and TRBJ2-6, the full variable domain is KAGVTQTPRYLIKTRGQQVTLSCSPISGHRSVSWYQQTPGQGLQFLFEYFSETQRNKGNFPGRFSGRQFSNSRSEMNVSTLELGDSALYLCASSFAGANVLTFGAGSRLTVL.

This clone was picked up a small number of times. The CDR3 nucleotides are TGTGCTAGTGCCGCGGGGGGGCCCGCCCCTAGCACAGATACGCAGTATTTT. Translation: CASAAGGPAPSTDTQYF. V is TRBV12-5 and J is TRBJ2-3; the match to TRBD2 covers 9 bases. J lost 0 bases, V lost 7 bases, and 11 bases had no gene match. The CDR3 covers 17 residues. Germline V CDR1 and CDR2: LGHNT, FRNRAP. The variable domain in full, completed from reference TRBV12-5 and TRBJ2-3, reads DARVTQTPRHKVTEMGQEVTMRCQPILGHNTVFWYRQTMMQGLELLAYFRNRAPLDDSGMPKDRFSAEMPDATLATLKIQPSEPRDSAVYFCASAAGGPAPSTDTQYFGPGTRLTVL.